Below are 17 T cell receptor beta chains sequenced from a single sample in a study of T cell repertoires in cytomegalovirus infection. Their specific antigens are unknown. TCRdb fed the reads into MiXCR, producing one record per CDR3 protein. Among hundreds of thousands of distinct CDR3 sequences listed, roughly a third were seen once. Specimen: cultured PBMCs, collected from culture after CMV antigen stimulation. These receptors originate from a human donor in good health (CMV status not recorded). Some clones in this sample may be carry-over from other donors' samples.

The V gene is TRBV7-6, the J gene TRBJ2-7, with TRBD2 identical over 11 bases. CDR1 is SGHVS and CDR2 is FNYEAQ in the germline V gene. J gave up 3 bases and V 4 bases, and 2 bases lay outside the gene matches. CDR3 length: 14 amino acids. This CDR3 reads CASSSGLAVYEQYF. The CDR3 bases are TGTGCCAGCAGCTCGGGACTAGCGGTCTACGAGCAGTACTTC.

This clonotype was observed many times. The rearrangement links TRBV7-2 to TRBJ1-5; 11 positions agree with TRBD1. V was pared by 5 bases and J by 7 bases, with 1 base of the junction left unmatched. CDR3 length equals 13 residues. Germline V gene lookup returns CDR1 SGHTA and CDR2 FQGNSA. The CDR3 reads CASSGDRGQPQHF. CDR3 sequence (DNA): TGTGCCAGCAGCGGGGACAGGGGGCAGCCCCAGCATTTT.

The gene calls are TRBV6-2 or TRBV6-3 and TRBJ2-7; 11 bases line up with TRBD1. Germline values: CDR1 MNHEY, CDR2 SVGEGT. CDR3 size: 14 residues. Trimming took 2 bases from V and 7 from J; bases not matched to a gene: 4. The CDR3 DNA follows: TGTGCCAGCAGTTACGGACAGGGGGCTTTTGAGCAGTACGTC. Residues: CASSYGQGAFEQYV.

The chain joins TRBV6-5 to TRBJ1-1; D is undetermined. With 7 bases removed from V and 1 base from J, the gap between germline ends came to 10 bases. From germline, CDR1 is MNHEY and CDR2 SVGAGI. CDR3 length: 13 amino acids. DNA for the CDR3: TGTGCCAGCACCTTCCGGTCGAACACTGAAGCTTTCTTT. Residues: CASTFRSNTEAFF.

At least ten counts were recorded for this clonotype. The chain links TRBV7-9 to TRBJ1-2; D uncertain. This CDR3 has 13 residues. The V and J ends lost 1 base and 3 bases respectively, with 6 bases between them. Per the germline V gene, CDR1 is SEHNR and CDR2 is FQNEAQ (reference sequence). The CDR3, as DNA: TGTGCCAGCAGCTTAGAGGCAGACTATGGCTACACCTTC. As protein: CASSLEADYGYTF.

The V and J genes are TRBV29-1 and TRBJ1-5; perhaps TRBD1 as D (5 bases). This CDR3 has 13 residues. V lost 7 bases and J lost 3, with 13 bases in between. CDR1 and CDR2 (germline): SQVTM, ANQGSEA. The chain's CDR3 is CSAWDGTNQPQHF. The CDR3, as DNA: TGCAGCGCCTGGGACGGCACCAATCAGCCCCAGCATTTT.

The V gene is TRBV7-2, the J gene TRBJ1-1; D is undetermined. The germline V gene encodes CDR1 SGHTA and CDR2 FQGNSA. V lost 3 bases and J 6 bases, leaving 14 bases between the germline ends. The CDR3 is 14 residues long. The CDR3 sequence is CASSFLVLGSEAFF. In DNA, the CDR3 is TGTGCCAGCAGCTTTCTCGTATTGGGATCTGAAGCTTTCTTT.

CDR3 nucleotides: TGCAGTGCTAGCACCACTAGCGGAGTCTCCTACAATGAGCAGTTCTTC. This gives the protein CSASTTSGVSYNEQFF. The chain employs TRBV20-1 and TRBJ2-1; 8 bases match TRBD2. CDR1 and CDR2 (germline): DFQATT, SNEGSKA (reference sequence). With V trimmed by 3 bases and J by 0 bases, 7 bases remained unmatched. The length of the CDR3 is 16 residues.

This clonotype has ten or more counts. V is TRBV28 and J is TRBJ2-5, with 13 nucleotides matching TRBD2. The V gene's germline CDR1 is MDHEN and CDR2 SYDVKM. With V trimmed by 7 bases and J by 3 bases, 32 bases remained unmatched. This CDR3 is 24 amino acids long. Here the CDR3 reads CASITGQGARVVVLAGGVKETQYF. In DNA, the CDR3 is TGTGCCAGCATCACCGGACAGGGGGCACGTGTAGTAGTACTAGCGGGAGGGGTGAAAGAGACCCAGTACTTC.

The rearrangement uses TRBV11-1 and TRBJ2-2, with D tentatively TRBD1 or TRBD2 (5 bases each). Between the trimmed V and J ends, which lost 5 bases and 1 base, there was a span of 11 bases. CDR1 and CDR2 from the germline V gene are SGHAT and FQDESV (reference sequence). The CDR3 is 15 amino acids. CDR3 protein: CASSNRDQNTGELFF. In DNA form, the CDR3 reads TGTGCCAGCAGCAACCGGGACCAGAACACCGGGGAGCTGTTTTTT.

Many counts were recorded for this clonotype. The gene calls are TRBV7-2 and TRBJ2-1; TRBD2 matches at 10 bases. J was trimmed by 1 base and V by 5 bases; bases with no gene match: 5. The CDR3 length is 16 residues. Germline CDR1 and CDR2: SGHTA and FQGNSA. The CDR3 region is CASSPQAGGSYNEQFF. CDR3 bases: TGTGCCAGCAGCCCCCAAGCGGGGGGGTCCTACAATGAGCAGTTCTTC.

The chain recombines TRBV18 with TRBJ1-1, with a tentative D call TRBD1 (6 bases). The CDR3 spans 13 residues. Germline assignment: CDR1 KGHSH and CDR2 LQKENI. V gave up 4 bases and J gave up 6 bases, with 12 bases separating them. DNA for the CDR3: TGTGCCAGCTCACGATCACAGGGCTCTGAAGCTTTCTTT. It yields the protein CASSRSQGSEAFF.

V is TRBV11-3 and J is TRBJ2-7; TRBD1 agrees at 7 bases. The germline V gene has CDR1 SGHNT and CDR2 YENEEA. V trimming: 1 base; J trimming: 3 bases; junction bases outside the gene matches: 3. This CDR3 has 14 residues. CDR3 residues: CASSLAGGYYEQYF. In DNA, the CDR3 is TGTGCCAGCAGCTTAGCAGGGGGTTACTACGAGCAGTACTTC.

V and J are TRBV6-1 and TRBJ2-5, with a tentative D call TRBD2 (6 bases). Germline assignment: CDR1 MNHNS and CDR2 SASEGT. V was shortened by 1 base and J by 4 bases, with 25 bases between the two germline ends. This CDR3 region has 19 residues. The CDR3 spells CASSEVITGLNAGRETQYF. The CDR3 DNA reads TGTGCCAGCAGTGAAGTTATTACCGGACTGAACGCGGGACGAGAGACCCAGTACTTC.

V is TRBV11-2 and J is TRBJ2-3, with 15 bases identical to TRBD2. The CDR3 loop spans 16 amino acids. Trimming at V came to 11 bases and at J to 5 bases, leaving 11 bases not matched to a gene. CDR1 and CDR2 (germline): SGHAT, FQNNGV. In DNA, the CDR3 is TGTGCCTCACTGAGAGGGGGACTAGCGGGAGGAGATACGCAGTATTTT. Amino acids: CASLRGGLAGGDTQYF.

The genes are TRBV6-1 and TRBJ2-7, with 8 bases aligning to TRBD1. The CDR3 runs to 13 residues. Germline CDR1 and CDR2: MNHNS and SASEGT. V lost 8 bases, J lost 3 bases, and 6 bases stayed unmatched. The CDR3 region has the DNA TGTGCCAGCGTCAGGACAGGGAGCTACGAGCAGTACTTC. This encodes CASVRTGSYEQYF.

As to this clonotype: A read error is possible here, since a much larger clone lies one base away. The gene calls are TRBV7-2 and TRBJ2-1, with TRBD2 identical over 8 bases. Germline lookup yields CDR1 SGHTA and CDR2 FQGNSA. The CDR3 has 15 residues. The CDR3 DNA sequence: TGTGCCAGGAGCTTAAGCGGGGGATTCTACAATGAGCAGTTCTTC. It translates to CARSLSGGFYNEQFF.